A selection of T cell receptor beta chains follows, all from one sample in a study of blood T cell repertoires in COVID-19. Using immunoSEQ multiplex PCR, the repertoire was profiled, and TCRdb retains in-frame clones only, with some absent. The table includes around 200,000 clones, 84% detected once. The sequenced sample consisted of peripheral blood. The receptors shown here come from a human donor with acute or convalescent COVID-19. The donor label of this sample is uncertain. Both conserved end residues are part of each CDR3. A D gene is named only where the DNA matches it firmly. Some rows mark clone size as missing; the rest say once, few, many or name a class of expanded clone.

V: TRBV11-2; size: few; J: TRBJ1-6; D: TRBD1; DNA: TGTGCCAGTACACCGGGACAGTTTAATTCACCCCTCCACTTT; CDR3: CASTPGQFNSPLHF
V: TRBV28; size: few; J: TRBJ2-5; D: TRBD1; DNA: TGTGCCAGCAGGGGACAGAAATTCCAAGAGACCCAGTACTTC; CDR3: CASRGQKFQETQYF
V: TRBV29-1; size: once; J: TRBJ2-3; D: TRBD2; DNA: TGCAGCGTCCTTAAAAGCGGGGCGGGCACAGATACGCAGTATTTT; CDR3: CSVLKSGAGTDTQYF
V: TRBV6-5; size: -; J: TRBJ2-3; D: TRBD2; DNA: TGTGCCAGCAGGTCTAGCGGCTTCACAGATACGCAGTATTTT; CDR3: CASRSSGFTDTQYF
V: TRBV15; size: -; J: TRBJ2-6; D: -; DNA: TGTGCCACCAGCAGAGCACTACTGGCTGGGGCCAACGTCCTGACTTTC; CDR3: CATSRALLAGANVLTF
V: TRBV6-5; size: -; J: TRBJ2-5; D: TRBD1; DNA: TGTGCCAGCAGCCGACAGGGGTCAGGGGAGACCCAGTACTTC; CDR3: CASSRQGSGETQYF
V: TRBV19; size: -; J: TRBJ1-1; D: TRBD1; DNA: TGTGCCAGTAGTTCCGGGACAGGGGTCTCGGCTAGGACTGAAGCTTTCTTT; CDR3: CASSSGTGVSARTEAFF
V: TRBV12-3/TRBV12-4; size: -; J: TRBJ1-2; D: -; DNA: TGTGCCAGCAGTCCAGGCTATGGCTACACCTTC; CDR3: CASSPGYGYTF
V: TRBV10-3; size: few; J: TRBJ2-1; D: -; DNA: TGTGCCATCAGCCAGAGGGGGGGTTCCTACAATGAGCAGTTCTTC; CDR3: CAISQRGGSYNEQFF
V: TRBV19; size: -; J: TRBJ2-5; D: -; DNA: TGTGCCAGTAGTATAGATCTCCAGGGGGGCAGAGAGACCCAGTACTTC; CDR3: CASSIDLQGGRETQYF
V: TRBV21-1; size: -; J: TRBJ2-7; D: -; DNA: TGTGCCAGCAGCAAAGGACAGAGGATCTACGAGCAGTACTTC; CDR3: CASSKGQRIYEQYF
V: TRBV12-3/TRBV12-4; size: -; J: TRBJ1-1; D: -; DNA: TGTGCCAGCCGTTGGGGGGGCACTGAAGCTTTCTTT; CDR3: CASRWGGTEAFF
V: TRBV6-1; size: -; J: TRBJ1-5; D: -; DNA: TGTGCCAGCAGTGACAGGGGATTTGGCAATCAGCCCCAGCATTTT; CDR3: CASSDRGFGNQPQHF
V: TRBV7-9; size: -; J: TRBJ1-1; D: -; DNA: TGTGCCAGCAGCCCAGACACTGAAGCTTTCTTT; CDR3: CASSPDTEAFF
V: TRBV5-1; size: -; J: TRBJ1-2; D: TRBD1; DNA: TGCGCCAGCAGCTCCCCCGGGACAGTCCGAGGCTACACCTTC; CDR3: CASSSPGTVRGYTF
V: TRBV3-1/TRBV3-2; size: -; J: TRBJ1-1; D: -; DNA: TGTGCCAGCAGCTCCCGGACAGTGCTGCACACTGAAGCTTTCTTT; CDR3: CASSSRTVLHTEAFF
V: TRBV11-2; size: -; J: TRBJ2-5; D: TRBD2; DNA: TGTGCCAGCAGCTTAGTCTCTAGCGGGGGGGCCATTTCTGAGACCCAGTACTTC; CDR3: CASSLVSSGGAISETQYF
V: TRBV5-1; size: few; J: TRBJ2-7; D: TRBD2; DNA: TGCGCCAGCAGCTTGGGTCCTAGCGGCTCCTACGAGCAGTACTTC; CDR3: CASSLGPSGSYEQYF
V: TRBV7-9; size: -; J: TRBJ2-1; D: TRBD2; DNA: TGTGCCAGCCTATTAGCGGGAGGGCCTGTTGAGCAGTTCTTC; CDR3: CASLLAGGPVEQFF
V: TRBV3-1/TRBV3-2; size: -; J: TRBJ1-1; D: -; DNA: TGTGCCAGCAGCCAAGATTGGAGGGCTGAAGCTTTCTTT; CDR3: CASSQDWRAEAFF
V: TRBV6-5; size: -; J: TRBJ2-7; D: TRBD1; DNA: TGTGCCAGCAGTCTCGGGGGACAGGGTGGGCGCGAGCAGTACTTC; CDR3: CASSLGGQGGREQYF
V: TRBV5-1; size: -; J: TRBJ2-2; D: TRBD1; DNA: TGCGCCAGCAGCTTGATGGGACAGGGGGATGCCGGGGAGCTGTTTTTT; CDR3: CASSLMGQGDAGELFF
V: TRBV10-3; size: -; J: TRBJ2-5; D: -; DNA: TGTGCCATCAGTGCTGGAGGGAAGGAGACCCAGTACTTC; CDR3: CAISAGGKETQYF
V: TRBV9; size: -; J: TRBJ1-3; D: -; DNA: TGTGCCAGCGGTGGCATTGCCTCTGGAAACACCATATATTTT; CDR3: CASGGIASGNTIYF
V: TRBV5-1; size: -; J: TRBJ2-2; D: -; DNA: TGCGCCAGCAGCTTGGAAAGGGGAAAACGCACCGGGGAGCTGTTTTTT; CDR3: CASSLERGKRTGELFF
V: TRBV4-1; size: -; J: TRBJ1-5; D: -; DNA: TGCGCCAGCAGCCATTCTCAGGACACCGATCAGCCCCAGCATTTT; CDR3: CASSHSQDTDQPQHF
V: TRBV28; size: -; J: TRBJ1-4; D: -; DNA: TGTGCCAGCAGTTTTGAGTCCCAAAAACTGTTTTTT; CDR3: CASSFESQKLFF